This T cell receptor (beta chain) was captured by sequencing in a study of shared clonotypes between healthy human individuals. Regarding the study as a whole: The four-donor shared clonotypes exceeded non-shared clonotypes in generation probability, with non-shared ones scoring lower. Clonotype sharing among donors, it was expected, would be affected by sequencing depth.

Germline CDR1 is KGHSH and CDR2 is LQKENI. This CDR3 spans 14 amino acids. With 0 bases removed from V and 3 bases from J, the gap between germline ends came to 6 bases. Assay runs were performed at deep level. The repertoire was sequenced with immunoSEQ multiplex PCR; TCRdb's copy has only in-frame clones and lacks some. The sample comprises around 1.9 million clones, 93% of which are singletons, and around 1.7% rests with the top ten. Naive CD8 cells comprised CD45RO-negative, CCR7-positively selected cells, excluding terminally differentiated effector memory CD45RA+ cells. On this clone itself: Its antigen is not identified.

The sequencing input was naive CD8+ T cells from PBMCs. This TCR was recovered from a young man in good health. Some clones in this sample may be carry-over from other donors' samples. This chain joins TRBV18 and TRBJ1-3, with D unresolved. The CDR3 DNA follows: TGTGCCAGCTCACCACCCTTGAATGGAAACACCATATATTTT. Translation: CASSPPLNGNTIYF.